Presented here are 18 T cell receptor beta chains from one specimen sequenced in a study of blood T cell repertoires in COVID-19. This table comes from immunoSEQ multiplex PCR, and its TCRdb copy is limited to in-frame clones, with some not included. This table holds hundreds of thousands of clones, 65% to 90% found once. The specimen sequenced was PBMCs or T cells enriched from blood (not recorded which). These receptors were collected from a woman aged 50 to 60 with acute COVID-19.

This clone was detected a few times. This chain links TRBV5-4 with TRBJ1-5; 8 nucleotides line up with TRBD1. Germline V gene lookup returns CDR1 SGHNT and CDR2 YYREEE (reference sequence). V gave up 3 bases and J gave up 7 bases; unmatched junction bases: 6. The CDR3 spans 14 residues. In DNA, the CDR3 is TGTGCCAGCAGCTCCCAGGGGGCAGGACAGCCCCAGCATTTT. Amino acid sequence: CASSSQGAGQPQHF.

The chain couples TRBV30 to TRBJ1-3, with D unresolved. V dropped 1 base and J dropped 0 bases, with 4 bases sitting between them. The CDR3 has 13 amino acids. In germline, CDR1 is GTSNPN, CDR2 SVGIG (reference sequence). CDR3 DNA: TGTGCCTGGAGTGCCCACTCTGGAAACACCATATATTTT. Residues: CAWSAHSGNTIYF.

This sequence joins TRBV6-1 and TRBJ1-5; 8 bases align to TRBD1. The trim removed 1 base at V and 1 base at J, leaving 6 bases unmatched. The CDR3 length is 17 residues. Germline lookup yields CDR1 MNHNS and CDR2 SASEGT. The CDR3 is CASSEDGTGNSNQPQHF. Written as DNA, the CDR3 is TGTGCCAGCAGTGAAGACGGGACAGGTAACAGCAATCAGCCCCAGCATTTT.

CDR3 protein: CASSHRGEDSGNTIYF. DNA for the CDR3: TGTGCCAGCAGCCACCGTGGGGAGGACTCTGGAAACACCATATATTTT. The rearrangement joins TRBV3-1 (or the pseudogene TRBV3-2) to TRBJ1-3; D uncertain. CDR1 LGHDT and CDR2 YNNKEL come from the germline V gene (reference sequence). This CDR3 contains 16 residues. The V end was cut by 3 bases, the J end by 0 bases, with 12 bases between.

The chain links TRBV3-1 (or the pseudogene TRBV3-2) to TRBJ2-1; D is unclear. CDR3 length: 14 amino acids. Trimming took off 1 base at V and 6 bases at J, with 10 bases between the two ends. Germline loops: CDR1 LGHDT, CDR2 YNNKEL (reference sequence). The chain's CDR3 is CASSQVSRSNEQFF. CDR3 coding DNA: TGTGCCAGCAGCCAAGTCAGTAGGAGCAATGAGCAGTTCTTC.

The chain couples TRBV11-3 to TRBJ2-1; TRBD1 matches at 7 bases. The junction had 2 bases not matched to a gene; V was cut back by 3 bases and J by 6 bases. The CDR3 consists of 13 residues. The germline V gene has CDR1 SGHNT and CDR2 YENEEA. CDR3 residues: CASSFNRGNEQFF. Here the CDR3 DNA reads TGTGCCAGCAGCTTTAACAGGGGCAATGAGCAGTTCTTC.

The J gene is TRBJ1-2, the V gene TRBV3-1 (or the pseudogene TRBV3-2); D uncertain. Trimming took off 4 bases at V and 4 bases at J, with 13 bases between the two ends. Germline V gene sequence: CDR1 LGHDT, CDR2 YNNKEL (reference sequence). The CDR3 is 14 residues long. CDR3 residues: CASSPRDRVYGYTF. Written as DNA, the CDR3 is TGTGCCAGCAGCCCTCGGGATAGAGTCTATGGCTACACCTTC.

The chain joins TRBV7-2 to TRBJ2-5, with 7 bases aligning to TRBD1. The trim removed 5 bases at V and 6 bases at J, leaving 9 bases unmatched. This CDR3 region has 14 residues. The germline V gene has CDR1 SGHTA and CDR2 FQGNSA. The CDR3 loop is CASSPETGKQTQYF. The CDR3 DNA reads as TGTGCCAGCAGCCCCGAGACAGGGAAGCAGACCCAGTACTTC.

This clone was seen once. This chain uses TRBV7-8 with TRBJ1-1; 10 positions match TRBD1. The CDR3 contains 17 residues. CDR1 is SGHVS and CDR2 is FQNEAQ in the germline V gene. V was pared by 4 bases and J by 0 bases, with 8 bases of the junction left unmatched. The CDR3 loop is CASSSTWTGGMNTEAFF. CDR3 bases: TGTGCCAGCAGCTCCACCTGGACAGGGGGGATGAACACTGAAGCTTTCTTT. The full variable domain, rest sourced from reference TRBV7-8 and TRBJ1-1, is GAGVSQSPRYKVAKRGQDVALRCDPISGHVSLFWYQQALGQGPEFLTYFQNEAQLDKSGLPSDRFFAERPEGSVSTLKIQRTQQEDSAVYLCASSSTWTGGMNTEAFFGQGTRLTVV.

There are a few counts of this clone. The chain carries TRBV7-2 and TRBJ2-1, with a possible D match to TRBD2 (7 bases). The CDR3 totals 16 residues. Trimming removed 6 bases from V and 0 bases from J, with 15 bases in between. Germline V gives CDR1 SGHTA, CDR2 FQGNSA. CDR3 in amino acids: CASRGGGPSSYNEQFF. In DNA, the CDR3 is TGTGCCAGCAGGGGAGGGGGGCCCAGCTCCTACAATGAGCAGTTCTTC.

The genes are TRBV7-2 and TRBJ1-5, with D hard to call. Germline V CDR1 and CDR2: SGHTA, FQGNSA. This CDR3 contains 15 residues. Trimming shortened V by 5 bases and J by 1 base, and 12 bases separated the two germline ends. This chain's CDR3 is CASSPGYPSNQPQHF. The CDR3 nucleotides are TGTGCCAGCAGCCCAGGATATCCAAGCAATCAGCCCCAGCATTTT.

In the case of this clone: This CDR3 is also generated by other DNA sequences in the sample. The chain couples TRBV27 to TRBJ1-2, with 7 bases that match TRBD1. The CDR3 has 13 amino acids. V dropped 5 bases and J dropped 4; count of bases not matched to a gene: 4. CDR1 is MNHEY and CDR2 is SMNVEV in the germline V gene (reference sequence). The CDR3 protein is CASSRQGSYGYTF. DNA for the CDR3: TGTGCCAGCAGTCGACAGGGTAGCTATGGCTACACCTTC.

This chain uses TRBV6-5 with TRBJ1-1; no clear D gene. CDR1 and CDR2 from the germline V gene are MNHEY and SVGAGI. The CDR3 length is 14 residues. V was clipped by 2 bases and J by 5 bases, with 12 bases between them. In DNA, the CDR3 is TGTGCCAGCAGTTACGACGGGCCGGGGACTGAAGCTTTCTTT. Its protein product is CASSYDGPGTEAFF.

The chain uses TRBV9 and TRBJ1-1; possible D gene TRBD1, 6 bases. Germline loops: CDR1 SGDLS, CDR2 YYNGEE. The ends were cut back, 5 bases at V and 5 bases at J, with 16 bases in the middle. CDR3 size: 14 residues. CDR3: CASSLQGPATEAFF. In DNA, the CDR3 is TGTGCCAGCAGTTTACAGGGCCCCGCTACTGAAGCTTTCTTT.

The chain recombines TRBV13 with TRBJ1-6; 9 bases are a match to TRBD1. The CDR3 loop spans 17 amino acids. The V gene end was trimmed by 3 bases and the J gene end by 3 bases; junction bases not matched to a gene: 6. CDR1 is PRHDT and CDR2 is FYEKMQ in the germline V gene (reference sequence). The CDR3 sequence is CASSLTGGSSYNSPLHF. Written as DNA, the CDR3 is TGTGCCAGCAGCTTGACAGGGGGTTCAAGCTATAATTCACCCCTCCACTTT.

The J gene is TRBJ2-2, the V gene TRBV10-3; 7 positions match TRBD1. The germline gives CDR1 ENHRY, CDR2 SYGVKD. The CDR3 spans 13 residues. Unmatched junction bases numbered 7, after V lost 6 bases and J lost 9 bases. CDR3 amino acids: CAISQVQGWELFF. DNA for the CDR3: TGTGCCATCAGCCAGGTACAGGGGTGGGAGCTGTTTTTT.

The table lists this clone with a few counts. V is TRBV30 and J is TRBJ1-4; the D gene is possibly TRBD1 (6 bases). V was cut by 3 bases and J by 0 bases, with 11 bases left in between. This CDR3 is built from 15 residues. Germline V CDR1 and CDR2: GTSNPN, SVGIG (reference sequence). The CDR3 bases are TGTGCCTGGAGGAGAGGGACATCAACTAATGAAAAACTGTTTTTT. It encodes CAWRRGTSTNEKLFF.

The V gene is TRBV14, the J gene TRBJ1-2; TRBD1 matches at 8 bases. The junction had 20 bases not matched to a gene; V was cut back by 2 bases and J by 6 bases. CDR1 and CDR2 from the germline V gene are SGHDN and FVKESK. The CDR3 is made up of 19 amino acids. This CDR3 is CASSQSQGTGGHPRDGYTF. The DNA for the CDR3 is TGTGCCAGCAGCCAAAGTCAAGGGACAGGAGGACACCCGAGGGATGGCTACACCTTC.